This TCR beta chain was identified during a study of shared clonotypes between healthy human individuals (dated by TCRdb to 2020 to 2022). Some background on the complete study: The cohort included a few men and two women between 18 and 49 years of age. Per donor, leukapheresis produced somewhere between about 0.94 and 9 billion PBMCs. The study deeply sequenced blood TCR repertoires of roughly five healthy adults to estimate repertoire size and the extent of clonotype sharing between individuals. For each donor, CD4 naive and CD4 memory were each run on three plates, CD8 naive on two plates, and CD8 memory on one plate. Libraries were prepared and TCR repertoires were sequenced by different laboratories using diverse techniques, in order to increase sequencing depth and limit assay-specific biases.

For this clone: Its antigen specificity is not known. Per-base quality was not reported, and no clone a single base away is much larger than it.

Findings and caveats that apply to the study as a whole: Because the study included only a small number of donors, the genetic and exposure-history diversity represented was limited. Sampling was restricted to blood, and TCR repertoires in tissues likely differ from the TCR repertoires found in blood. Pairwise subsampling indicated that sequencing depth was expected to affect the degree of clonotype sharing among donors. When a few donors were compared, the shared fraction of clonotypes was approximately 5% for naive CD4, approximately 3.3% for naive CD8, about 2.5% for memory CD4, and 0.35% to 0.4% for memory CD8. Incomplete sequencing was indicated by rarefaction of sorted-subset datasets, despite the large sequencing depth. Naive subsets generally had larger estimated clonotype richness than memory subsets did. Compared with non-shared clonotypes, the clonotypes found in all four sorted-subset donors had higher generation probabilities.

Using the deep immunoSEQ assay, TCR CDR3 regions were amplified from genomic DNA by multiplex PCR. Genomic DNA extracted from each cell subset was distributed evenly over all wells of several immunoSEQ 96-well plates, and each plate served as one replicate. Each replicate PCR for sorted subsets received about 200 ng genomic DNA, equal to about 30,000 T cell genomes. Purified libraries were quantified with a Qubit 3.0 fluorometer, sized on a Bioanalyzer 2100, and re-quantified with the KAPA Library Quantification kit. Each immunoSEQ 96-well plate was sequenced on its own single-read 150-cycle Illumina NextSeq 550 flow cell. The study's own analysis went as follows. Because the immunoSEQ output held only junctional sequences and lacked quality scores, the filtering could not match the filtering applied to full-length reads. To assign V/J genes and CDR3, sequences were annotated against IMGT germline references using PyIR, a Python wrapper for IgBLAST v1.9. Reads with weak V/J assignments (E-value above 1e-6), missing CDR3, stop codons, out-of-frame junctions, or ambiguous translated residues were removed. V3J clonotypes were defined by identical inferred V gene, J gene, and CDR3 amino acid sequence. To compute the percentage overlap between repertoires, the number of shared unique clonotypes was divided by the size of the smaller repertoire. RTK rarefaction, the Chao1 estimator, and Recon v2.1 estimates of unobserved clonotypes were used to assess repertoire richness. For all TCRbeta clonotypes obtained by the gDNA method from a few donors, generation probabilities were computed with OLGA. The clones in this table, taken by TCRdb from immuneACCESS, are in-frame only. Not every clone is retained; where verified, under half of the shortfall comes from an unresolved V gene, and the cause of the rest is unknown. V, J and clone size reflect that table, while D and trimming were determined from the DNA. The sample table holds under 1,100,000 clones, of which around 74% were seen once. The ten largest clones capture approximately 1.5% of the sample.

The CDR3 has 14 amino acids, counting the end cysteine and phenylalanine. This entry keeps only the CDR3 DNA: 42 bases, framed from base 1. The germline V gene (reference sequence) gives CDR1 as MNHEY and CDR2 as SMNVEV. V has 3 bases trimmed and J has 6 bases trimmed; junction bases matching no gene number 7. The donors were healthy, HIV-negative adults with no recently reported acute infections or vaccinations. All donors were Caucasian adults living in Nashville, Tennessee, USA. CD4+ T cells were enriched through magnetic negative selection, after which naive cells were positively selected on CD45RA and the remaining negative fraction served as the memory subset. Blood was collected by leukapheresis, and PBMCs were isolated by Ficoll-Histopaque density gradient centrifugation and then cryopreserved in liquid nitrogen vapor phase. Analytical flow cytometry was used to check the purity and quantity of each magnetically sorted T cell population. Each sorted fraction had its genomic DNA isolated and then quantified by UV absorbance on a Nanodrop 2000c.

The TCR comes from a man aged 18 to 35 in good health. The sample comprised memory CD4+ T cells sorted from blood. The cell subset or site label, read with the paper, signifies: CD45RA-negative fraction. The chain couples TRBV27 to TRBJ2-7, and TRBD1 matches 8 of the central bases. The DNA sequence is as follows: TGTGCCAGCAGTTTCGACAGGGGTAACGGCGAGCAGTACTTC. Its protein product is CASSFDRGNGEQYF.